This T cell receptor beta chain was recovered during a study of T cell clusters in autoimmune cytopenias. Concerning this clonotype: What it binds is unknown.

Notes on the study in general: TRB repertoire shifts in secondary cytopenia and chronic lymphocytic leukemia mostly reflected lymphoma, not autoimmunity.

Some 34,000 genome equivalents of blood DNA were amplified for TRB. One tube held mixed TRB-A and TRB-B primer pools for touch-down PCR. TCRdb reanalyzed the multiplex PCR reads and collapses them to one entry per CDR3 protein, without DNA. This specimen shows some 7,200 distinct CDR3 sequences; the ten leading clones hold 9.9%. These data were also reused for a study on T cell repertoires in aging, cancer and after chemotherapy.

The TCR comes from a human donor in good health. The sequencing sample was made of peripheral blood.

CDR3: CASSPGTDTQETQYF. The rearrangement links TRBV27 to TRBJ2-5; TCRdb lists TRBD1, though no DNA is available to test this call. CDR3 size: 15 residues. Germline V gene lookup returns CDR1 MNHEY and CDR2 SMNVEV (reference sequence).